Sequencing of this TCR beta chain was carried out in a study of beta chain features in type 1 diabetes. Study-wide findings and caveats: Shorter TCRB CDR3s, moderately but significantly so, were found in Type 1 diabetes patients in all four CD4+ subsets.

All of the isolated RNA was reverse transcribed, so expressed TCRB transcripts were sequenced. An average roughly 3.3 million reads came from naive, central memory and regulatory T cell samples. The repertoire was sequenced with immunoSEQ multiplex PCR; TCRdb's copy has only in-frame clones and lacks some. The sample holds around 710,000 clones, approximately 13% seen once. Germline V gene data show CDR1 as MDHEN and CDR2 as SYDVKM. The CDR3 totals 10 residues. Trimming pared 5 bases from V and 8 bases from J, leaving 4 bases between. This clone was detected a few times. The target antigen is unknown. Sequencing was carried out using naive CD4+ T cells from blood. The clonotype was recovered from a man aged 25 to 40 with type 1 diabetes. The chain employs TRBV28 and TRBJ2-1; no firm D call. The CDR3 region has the DNA TGTGCCAGCAGTCGGCATGAGCAGTTCTTC. This encodes CASSRHEQFF.